This is a list of T cell receptor beta chains from one sample in a study of cytomegalovirus exposure and HLA in healthy donors. The data were produced by immunoSEQ multiplex PCR, yet TCRdb's version contains in-frame clones alone and is incomplete. The repertoire holds 74,000 or so clones, with about 78% as singletons. The sample consisted of PBMCs. The receptors stem from a male donor in good health and CMV-seropositive. Each CDR3 is given without its conserved first and last residue. Clone size is shown for a subset of rows, as once, few, many or a class of expanded clone.

V gene,J gene,clone size,CDR3 protein
TRBV10-3,TRBJ2-1,.,AISERAGPYNEQF
TRBV2,TRBJ1-5,.,ASGTGTVQPQH
TRBV7-9,TRBJ1-1,.,ASSLMTLNTEAF
TRBV6-1,TRBJ1-4,few,ASSEAAGLNEKLF
TRBV6-5,TRBJ1-1,.,ASSYWPAGAEAF
TRBV7-6,TRBJ2-1,.,ASSLRREGPDEQF
TRBV28,TRBJ2-1,.,ASSFTAGVEYNEQF
TRBV18,TRBJ2-1,.,ASSPPTGSYNEQF
TRBV11-1,TRBJ2-5,.,ASSPRGMWETQY
TRBV28,TRBJ2-7,once,ASRPLAGRYEQY
TRBV30,TRBJ2-7,.,AYQEGVSHSYEQY
TRBV12-5,TRBJ2-2,once,ASAVLGTGSTGELF
TRBV7-6,TRBJ1-2,.,ASSPTGPYYGYT
TRBV7-9,TRBJ2-5,once,ASSLGSSETQY
TRBV27,TRBJ2-2,.,ASSPLTSGSITGELF
TRBV5-1,TRBJ1-4,.,ASSLGARTNEKLF
TRBV28,TRBJ1-2,.,ASIPPRGQDFYGYT
TRBV10-1,TRBJ1-1,few,ASNTQGNTEAF
TRBV7-9,TRBJ2-7,.,SSSSWTSGRSGWYEQY
TRBV4-1,TRBJ1-1,.,ASSQGQLNTEAF
TRBV5-6,TRBJ2-5,once,ASSFTKETQY
TRBV27,TRBJ1-1,.,ASKITGGTEAF
TRBV4-1,TRBJ1-2,.,ASSQGDRGRGYT
TRBV28,TRBJ1-1,.,ASSLGTGHEAF
TRBV19,TRBJ2-2,once,ASTQGTRGTGELF
TRBV28,.,.,ASSFRTSGIAYEQY
TRBV6-1,TRBJ2-7,.,ASSEGAGDPYEQY
TRBV2,TRBJ2-3,.,ASRKRAGVRTDTQY
TRBV19,TRBJ1-3,once,AAASDGNTIY
TRBV18,TRBJ2-1,.,ASSTLAGAGYNEQF
TRBV11-3,TRBJ2-1,.,ASSLARGQGEQF
TRBV9,TRBJ2-1,.,ASSVGGVSNEQF
TRBV7-9,TRBJ1-1,.,ASSSRAPDSANTEAF
TRBV5-8,TRBJ2-1,.,ASSFSGSSYNEQF
TRBV19,TRBJ2-5,.,ASSPNALARETQY
TRBV15,TRBJ2-3,.,ATSRARDCTQY
TRBV30,TRBJ1-5,.,AWSVLDTHQPQH
TRBV4-1,TRBJ1-6,once,ASSQTWRFYSRYSPLH
TRBV5-4,TRBJ2-2,.,ASSSQASGRNTGELF
TRBV28,TRBJ1-1,.,ASSSFIYRGLVAF
TRBV10-3,TRBJ1-2,.,AISESPGSYGYT
TRBV7-9,TRBJ2-1,.,ASSLPGVLRDEQF
TRBV27,TRBJ2-1,.,ASSLSGTHYNEQF
TRBV25-1,TRBJ2-5,.,ASSDRGQGETQY
TRBV27,TRBJ2-1,.,ASGLAGGPFYNEQF
TRBV7-3,TRBJ2-2,.,ASSSTGSDGELF
TRBV7-9,TRBJ2-7,once,ASRRDSLSYEQY
TRBV18,TRBJ1-1,.,ASSPYDDRVNTEAF
TRBV27,TRBJ2-2,.,ASSSETGINTGELF
TRBV29-1,TRBJ2-7,once,SVDKSGSYEQY
TRBV9,TRBJ2-7,.,ASSADRFSDEQY